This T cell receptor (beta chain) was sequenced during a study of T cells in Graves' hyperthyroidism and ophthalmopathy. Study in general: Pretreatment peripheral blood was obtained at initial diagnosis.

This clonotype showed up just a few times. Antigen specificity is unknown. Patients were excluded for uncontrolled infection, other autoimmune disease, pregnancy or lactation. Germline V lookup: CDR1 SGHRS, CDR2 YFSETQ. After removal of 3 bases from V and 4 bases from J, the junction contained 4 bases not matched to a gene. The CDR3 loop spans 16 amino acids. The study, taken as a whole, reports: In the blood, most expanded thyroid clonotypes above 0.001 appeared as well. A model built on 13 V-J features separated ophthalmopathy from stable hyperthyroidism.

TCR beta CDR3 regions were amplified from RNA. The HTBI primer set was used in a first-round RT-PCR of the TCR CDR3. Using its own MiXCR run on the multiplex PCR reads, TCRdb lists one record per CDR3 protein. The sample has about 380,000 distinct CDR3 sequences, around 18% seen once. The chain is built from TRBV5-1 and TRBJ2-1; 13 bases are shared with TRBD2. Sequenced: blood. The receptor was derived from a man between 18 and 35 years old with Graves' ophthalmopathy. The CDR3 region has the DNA TGCGCCAGCAGCTCGAGGACTAGCGGGGGTTACAATGAGCAGTTCTTC. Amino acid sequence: CASSSRTSGGYNEQFF.